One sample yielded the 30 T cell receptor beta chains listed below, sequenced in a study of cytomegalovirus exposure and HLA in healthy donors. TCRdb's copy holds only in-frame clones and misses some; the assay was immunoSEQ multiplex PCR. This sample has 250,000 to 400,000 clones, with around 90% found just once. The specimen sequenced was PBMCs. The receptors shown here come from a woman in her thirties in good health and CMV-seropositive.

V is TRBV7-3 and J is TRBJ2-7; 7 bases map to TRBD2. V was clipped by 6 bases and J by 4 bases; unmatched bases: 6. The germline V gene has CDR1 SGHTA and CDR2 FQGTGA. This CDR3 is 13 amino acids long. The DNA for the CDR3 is TGTGCCAGCAGGCCTGCGGGGGATTACGAGCAGTACTTC. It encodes CASRPAGDYEQYF.

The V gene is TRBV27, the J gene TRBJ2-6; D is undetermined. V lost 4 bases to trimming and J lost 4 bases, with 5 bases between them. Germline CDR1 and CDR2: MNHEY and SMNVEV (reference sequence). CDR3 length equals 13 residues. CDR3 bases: TGTGCCAGCAGTTGGGCCGGGGCCAACGTCCTGACTTTC. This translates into CASSWAGANVLTF.

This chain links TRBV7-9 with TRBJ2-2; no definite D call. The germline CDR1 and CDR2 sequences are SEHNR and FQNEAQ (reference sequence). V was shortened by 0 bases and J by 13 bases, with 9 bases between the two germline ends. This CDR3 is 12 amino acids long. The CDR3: CASSLAGGGLFF. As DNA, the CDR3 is TGTGCCAGCAGCTTAGCCGGCGGCGGGCTGTTTTTT.

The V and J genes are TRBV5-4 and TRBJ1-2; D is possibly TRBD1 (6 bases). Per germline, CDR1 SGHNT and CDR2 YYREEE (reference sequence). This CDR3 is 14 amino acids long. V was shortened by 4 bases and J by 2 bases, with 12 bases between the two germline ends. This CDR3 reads CASSTTGFNYGYTF. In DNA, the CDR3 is TGTGCCAGCAGCACTACAGGGTTCAACTATGGCTACACCTTC. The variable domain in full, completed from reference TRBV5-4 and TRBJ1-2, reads ETGVTQSPTHLIKTRGQQVTLRCSSQSGHNTVSWYQQALGQGPQFIFQYYREEENGRGNFPPRFSGLQFPNYSSELNVNALELDDSALYLCASSTTGFNYGYTFGSGTRLTVV.

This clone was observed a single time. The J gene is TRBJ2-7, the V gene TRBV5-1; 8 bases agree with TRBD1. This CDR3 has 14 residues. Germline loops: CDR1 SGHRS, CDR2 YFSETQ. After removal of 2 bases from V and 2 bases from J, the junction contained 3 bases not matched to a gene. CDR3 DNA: TGCGCCAGCAGCTTCGGACAGGGCACCTACGAGCAGTACTTC. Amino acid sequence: CASSFGQGTYEQYF.

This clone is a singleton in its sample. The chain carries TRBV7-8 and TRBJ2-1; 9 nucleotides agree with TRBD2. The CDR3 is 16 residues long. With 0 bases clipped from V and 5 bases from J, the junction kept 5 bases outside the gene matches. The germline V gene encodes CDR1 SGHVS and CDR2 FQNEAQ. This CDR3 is CASSLARTSEHNEQFF. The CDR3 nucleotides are TGTGCCAGCAGCTTAGCCCGGACTAGCGAACACAATGAGCAGTTCTTC.

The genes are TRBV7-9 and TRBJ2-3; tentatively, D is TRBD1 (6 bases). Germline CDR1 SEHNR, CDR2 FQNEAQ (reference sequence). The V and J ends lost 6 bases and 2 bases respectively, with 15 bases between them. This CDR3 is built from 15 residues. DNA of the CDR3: TGTGCCAGCAGATCCATAACAGGGAACACAGATACGCAGTATTTT. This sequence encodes CASRSITGNTDTQYF.

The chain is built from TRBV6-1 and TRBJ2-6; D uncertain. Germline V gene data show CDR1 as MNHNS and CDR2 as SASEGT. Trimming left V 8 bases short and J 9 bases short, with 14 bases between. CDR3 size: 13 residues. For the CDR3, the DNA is TGTGCCAGCGTGGACCTCGCTGGCAACGTCCTGACTTTC. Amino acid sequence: CASVDLAGNVLTF.

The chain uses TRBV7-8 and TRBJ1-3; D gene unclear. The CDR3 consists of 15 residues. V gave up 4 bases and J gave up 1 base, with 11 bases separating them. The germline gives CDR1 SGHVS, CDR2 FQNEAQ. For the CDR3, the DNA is TGTGCCAGCAGCTACCTCAAGGAATCTGGAAACACCATATATTTT. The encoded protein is CASSYLKESGNTIYF.

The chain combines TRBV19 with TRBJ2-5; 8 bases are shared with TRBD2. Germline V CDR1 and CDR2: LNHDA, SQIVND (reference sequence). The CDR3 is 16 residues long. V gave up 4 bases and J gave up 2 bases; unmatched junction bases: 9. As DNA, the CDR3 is TGTGCCAGTAGTAGGAACCGACTAGCGCCGCAAGAGACCCAGTACTTC. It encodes CASSRNRLAPQETQYF.

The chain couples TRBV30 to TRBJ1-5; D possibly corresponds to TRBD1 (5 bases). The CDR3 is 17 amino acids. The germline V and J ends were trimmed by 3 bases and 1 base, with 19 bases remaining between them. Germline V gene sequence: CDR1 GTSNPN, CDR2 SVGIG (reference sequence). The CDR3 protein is CAWRGGQGGLSNQPQHF. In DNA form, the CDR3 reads TGTGCCTGGAGAGGAGGTCAGGGAGGGTTAAGCAATCAGCCCCAGCATTTT.

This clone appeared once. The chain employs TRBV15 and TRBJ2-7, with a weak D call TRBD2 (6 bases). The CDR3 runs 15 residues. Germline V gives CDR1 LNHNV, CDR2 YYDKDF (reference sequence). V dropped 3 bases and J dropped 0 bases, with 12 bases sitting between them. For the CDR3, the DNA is TGTGCCACCAGCAGGGAGGGAGGAAGCTCCTACGAGCAGTACTTC. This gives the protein CATSREGGSSYEQYF.

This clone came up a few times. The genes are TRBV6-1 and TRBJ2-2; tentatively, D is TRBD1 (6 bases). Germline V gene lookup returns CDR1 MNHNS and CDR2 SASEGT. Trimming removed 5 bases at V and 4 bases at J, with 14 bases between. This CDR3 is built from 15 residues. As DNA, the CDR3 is TGTGCCAGCAGTTCCGAACGGACAGTCACCGGGGAGCTGTTTTTT. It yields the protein CASSSERTVTGELFF.

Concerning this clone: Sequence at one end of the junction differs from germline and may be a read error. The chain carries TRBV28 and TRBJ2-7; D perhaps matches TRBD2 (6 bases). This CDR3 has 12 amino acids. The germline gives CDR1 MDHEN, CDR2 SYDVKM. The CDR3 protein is CASSFVPGVHLF. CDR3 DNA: TGTGCCAGCAGTTTTGTTCCGGGAGTCCACCTTTTC.

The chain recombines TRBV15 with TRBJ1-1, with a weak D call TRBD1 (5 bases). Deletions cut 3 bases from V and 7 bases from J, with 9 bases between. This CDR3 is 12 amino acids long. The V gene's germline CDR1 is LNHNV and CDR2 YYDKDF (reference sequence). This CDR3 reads CATSSTRGEAFF. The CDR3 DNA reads TGTGCCACCAGCAGCACGAGGGGTGAAGCTTTCTTT.

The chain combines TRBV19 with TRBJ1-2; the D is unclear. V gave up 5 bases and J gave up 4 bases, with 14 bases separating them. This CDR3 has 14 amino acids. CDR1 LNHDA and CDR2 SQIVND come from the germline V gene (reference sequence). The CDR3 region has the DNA TGTGCCAGTAGTCCACATGCGGAGACCTATGGCTACACCTTC. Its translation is CASSPHAETYGYTF.

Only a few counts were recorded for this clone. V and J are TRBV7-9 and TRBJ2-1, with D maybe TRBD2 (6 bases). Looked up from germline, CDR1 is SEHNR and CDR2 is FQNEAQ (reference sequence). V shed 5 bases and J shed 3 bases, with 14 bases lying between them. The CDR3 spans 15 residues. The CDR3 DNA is TGTGCCAGCAGCCTCGGAGGGGTTCTCTACAATGAGCAGTTCTTC. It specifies CASSLGGVLYNEQFF.

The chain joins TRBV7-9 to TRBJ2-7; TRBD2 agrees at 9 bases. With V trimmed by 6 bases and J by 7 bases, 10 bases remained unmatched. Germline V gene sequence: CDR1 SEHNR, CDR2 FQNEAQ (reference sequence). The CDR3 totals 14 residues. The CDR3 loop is CASSQGLAPWEQYF. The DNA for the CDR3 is TGTGCCAGCAGTCAGGGACTAGCTCCCTGGGAGCAGTACTTC.

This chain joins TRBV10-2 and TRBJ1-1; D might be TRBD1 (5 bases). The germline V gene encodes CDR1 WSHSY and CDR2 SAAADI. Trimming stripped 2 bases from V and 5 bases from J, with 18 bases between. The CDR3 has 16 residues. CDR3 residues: CASSEAGPRVTTEAFF. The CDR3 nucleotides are TGCGCCAGCAGTGAGGCAGGGCCCCGAGTTACGACTGAAGCTTTCTTT.

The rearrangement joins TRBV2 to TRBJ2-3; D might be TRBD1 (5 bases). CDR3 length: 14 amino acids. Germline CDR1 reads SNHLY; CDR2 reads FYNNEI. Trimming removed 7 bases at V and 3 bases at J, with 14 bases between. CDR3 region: CASTEQGITDTQYF. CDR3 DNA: TGTGCCAGCACCGAGCAGGGTATTACAGATACGCAGTATTTT. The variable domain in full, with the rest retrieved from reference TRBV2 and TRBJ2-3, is EPEVTQTPSHQVTQMGQEVILRCVPISNHLYFYWYRQILGQKVEFLVSFYNNEISEKSEIFDDQFSVERPDGSNFTLKIRSTKLEDSAMYFCASTEQGITDTQYFGPGTRLTVL.

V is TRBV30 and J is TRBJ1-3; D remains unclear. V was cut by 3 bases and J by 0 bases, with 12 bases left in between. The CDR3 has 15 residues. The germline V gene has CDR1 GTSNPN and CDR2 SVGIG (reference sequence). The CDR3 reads CAWSPDGSSGNTIYF. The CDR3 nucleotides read TGTGCCTGGAGCCCCGACGGTAGCTCTGGAAACACCATATATTTT. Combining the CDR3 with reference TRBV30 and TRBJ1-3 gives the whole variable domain SQTIHQWPATLVQPVGSPLSLECTVEGTSNPNLYWYRQAAGRGLQLLFYSVGIGQISSEVPQNLSASRPQDRQFILSSKKLLLSDSGFYLCAWSPDGSSGNTIYFGEGSWLTVV.

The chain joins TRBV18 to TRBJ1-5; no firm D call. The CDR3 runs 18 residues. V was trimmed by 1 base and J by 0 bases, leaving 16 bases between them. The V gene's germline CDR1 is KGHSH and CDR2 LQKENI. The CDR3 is CASSPRAERIYSNQPQHF. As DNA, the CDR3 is TGTGCCAGCTCACCACGTGCAGAACGCATTTATAGCAATCAGCCCCAGCATTTT.

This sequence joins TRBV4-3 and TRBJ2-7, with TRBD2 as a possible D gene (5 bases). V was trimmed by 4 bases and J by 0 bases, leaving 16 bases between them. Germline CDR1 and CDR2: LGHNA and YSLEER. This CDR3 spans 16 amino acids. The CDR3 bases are TGCGCCAGCAGCCGCATCGGTGCGGGCACCTCCTACGAGCAGTACTTC. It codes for CASSRIGAGTSYEQYF.

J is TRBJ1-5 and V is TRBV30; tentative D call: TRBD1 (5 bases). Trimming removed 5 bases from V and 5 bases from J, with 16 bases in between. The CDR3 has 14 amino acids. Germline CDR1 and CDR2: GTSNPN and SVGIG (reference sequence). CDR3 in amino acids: CAWRGAGGDQPQHF. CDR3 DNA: TGTGCCTGGCGCGGGGCAGGTGGTGATCAGCCCCAGCATTTT.

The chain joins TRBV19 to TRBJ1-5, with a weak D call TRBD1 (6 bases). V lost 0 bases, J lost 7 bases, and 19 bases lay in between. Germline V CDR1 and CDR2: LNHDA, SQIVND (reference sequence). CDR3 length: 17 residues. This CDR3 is CASSIDPRQAYRQPQHF. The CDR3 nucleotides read TGTGCCAGTAGTATAGATCCCCGACAGGCCTATCGACAGCCCCAGCATTTT. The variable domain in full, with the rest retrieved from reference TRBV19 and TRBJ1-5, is DGGITQSPKYLFRKEGQNVTLSCEQNLNHDAMYWYRQDPGQGLRLIYYSQIVNDFQKGDIAEGYSVSREKKESFPLTVTSAQKNPTAFYLCASSIDPRQAYRQPQHFGDGTRLSIL.

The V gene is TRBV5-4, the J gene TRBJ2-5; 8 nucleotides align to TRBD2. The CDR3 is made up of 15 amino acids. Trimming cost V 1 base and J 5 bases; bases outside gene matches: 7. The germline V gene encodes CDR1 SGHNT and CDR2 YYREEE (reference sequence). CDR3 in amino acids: CASSLSGGASETQYF. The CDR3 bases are TGTGCCAGCAGCTTGTCCGGGGGGGCCTCCGAGACCCAGTACTTC.

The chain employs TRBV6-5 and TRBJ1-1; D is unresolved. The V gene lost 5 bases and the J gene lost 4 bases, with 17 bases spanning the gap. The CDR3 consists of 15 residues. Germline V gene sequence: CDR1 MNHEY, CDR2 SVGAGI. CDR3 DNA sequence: TGTGCCAGCAGTCACTATCGCCAATCCAGCACTGAAGCTTTCTTT. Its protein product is CASSHYRQSSTEAFF.

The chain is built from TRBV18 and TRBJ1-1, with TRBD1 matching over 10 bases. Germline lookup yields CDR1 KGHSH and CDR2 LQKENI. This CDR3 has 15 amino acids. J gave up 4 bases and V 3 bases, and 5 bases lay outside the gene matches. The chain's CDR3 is CASSPSGTGVTEAFF. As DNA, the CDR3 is TGTGCCAGCTCACCCAGTGGGACAGGGGTCACTGAAGCTTTCTTT.

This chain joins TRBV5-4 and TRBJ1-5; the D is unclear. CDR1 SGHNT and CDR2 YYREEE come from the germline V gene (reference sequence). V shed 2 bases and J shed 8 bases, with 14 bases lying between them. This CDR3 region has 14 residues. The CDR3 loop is CASSFPGLGEPQHF. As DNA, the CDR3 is TGTGCCAGCAGCTTTCCAGGTTTGGGCGAGCCCCAGCATTTT.

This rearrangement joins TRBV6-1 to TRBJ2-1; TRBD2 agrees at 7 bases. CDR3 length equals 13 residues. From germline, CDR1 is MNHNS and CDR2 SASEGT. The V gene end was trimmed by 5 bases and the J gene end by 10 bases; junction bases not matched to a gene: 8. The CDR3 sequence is CASSSHSGWEQFF. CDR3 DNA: TGTGCCAGCAGTTCCCATAGCGGGTGGGAGCAGTTCTTC.